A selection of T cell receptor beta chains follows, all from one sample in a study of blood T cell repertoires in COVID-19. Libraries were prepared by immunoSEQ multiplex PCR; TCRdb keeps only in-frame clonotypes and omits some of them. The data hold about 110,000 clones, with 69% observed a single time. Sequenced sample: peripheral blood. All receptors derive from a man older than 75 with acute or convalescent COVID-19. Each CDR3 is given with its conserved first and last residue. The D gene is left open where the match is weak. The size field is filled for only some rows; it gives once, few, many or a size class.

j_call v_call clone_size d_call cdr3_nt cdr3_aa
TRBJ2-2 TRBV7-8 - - TGTGCCAGCAGCTTAATCCCAGACAGGCGCACCGGGGAGCTGTTTTTT CASSLIPDRRTGELFF
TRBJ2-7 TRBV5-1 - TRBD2 TGCGCCAGCAGCTCCGGCCCTAGCGGGAGTTCCCACGAGCAGTACTTC CASSSGPSGSSHEQYF
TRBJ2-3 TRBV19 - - TGTGCCAGTAGTGCCAGGGAAGGGGGAGATACGCAGTATTTT CASSAREGGDTQYF
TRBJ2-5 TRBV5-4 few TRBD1 TGTGCCAGCAGCGCCCGGGACAGGGGTGAGACCCAGTACTTC CASSARDRGETQYF
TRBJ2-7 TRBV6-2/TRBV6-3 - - TGTGCCAGCAGTTACCCCCCAGCGGAGGTGTACGAGCAGTACTTC CASSYPPAEVYEQYF
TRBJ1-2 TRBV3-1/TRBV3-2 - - TGTGCCAGCAGCCAAGTACAGGGAAACTATGGCTACACCTTC CASSQVQGNYGYTF
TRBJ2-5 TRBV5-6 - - TGTGCCAGCAGCTTGCGGGTACAAGAGACCCAGTACTTC CASSLRVQETQYF
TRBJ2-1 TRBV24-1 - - TGTGCCACCAGTGGGTGGAGGGTCGGGGATGAGCAGTTCTTC CATSGWRVGDEQFF
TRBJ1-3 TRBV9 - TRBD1 TGTGCCAGCAGCGGACTCGCTGGCAGGGGGCACGGGGACACCATATATTTT CASSGLAGRGHGDTIYF
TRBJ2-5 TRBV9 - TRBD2 TGTGCCAGCAGCGTGGGATTAGCGGGAGGAAGCCAAGAGACCCAGTACTTC CASSVGLAGGSQETQYF
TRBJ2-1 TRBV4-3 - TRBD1 TGCGCCAGCAGCTCCGGGACAGGGCTATATGAGCAGTTCTTC CASSSGTGLYEQFF
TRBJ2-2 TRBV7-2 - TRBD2 TGTGCCAGCAGCTCGTTAGCGGGAGTGGCCGGGGAGCTGTTTTTT CASSSLAGVAGELFF
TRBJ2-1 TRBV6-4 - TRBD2 TGTGCCAGTCTGGGACTAGCGGGAATCGATGAGCAGTTCTTC CASLGLAGIDEQFF
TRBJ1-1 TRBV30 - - TGTGCCGTGGGCTACAGCATGAACACTGAAGCTTTCTTT CAVGYSMNTEAFF
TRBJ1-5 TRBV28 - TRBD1 TGTGCCAGCTTGCAGGGGGATCAGCCCCAGCATTTT CASLQGDQPQHF
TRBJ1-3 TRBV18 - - TGTGCCAGCTCACCAGGCAAGAGAAACACCATATATTTT CASSPGKRNTIYF
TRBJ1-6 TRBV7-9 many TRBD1 TGTGCCAGCAGCTCCGACCTACAGGGGGTACGCTTT CASSSDLQGVRF
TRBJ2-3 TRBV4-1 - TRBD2 TGCGCCCTGGGGGCGGGGGCCGCGGCCGGGAGGGTTCTAAGCACAGATACGCAGTATTTT CALGAGAAAGRVLSTDTQYF
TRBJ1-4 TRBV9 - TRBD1 TGTGCCAGCAGCGTCGGGACAGGGGTTACTAATGAAAAACTGTTTTTT CASSVGTGVTNEKLFF
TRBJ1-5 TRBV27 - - TGTGCCAGCAGTTTGTCCCGCCAGGGAAATCAGCCCCAGCATTTT CASSLSRQGNQPQHF
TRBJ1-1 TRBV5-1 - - TGCGCCAGCAGACAGGAGACTGAAGCTTTCTTT CASRQETEAFF
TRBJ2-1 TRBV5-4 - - TGTGCCAGCAGCTTGGCCAACGGGGGAGATGAGCAGTTCTTC CASSLANGGDEQFF
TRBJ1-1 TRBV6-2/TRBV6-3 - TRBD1 TGTGCCAGCAGTTACCCGACAGGGGAAAGGAACACTGAAGCTTTCTTT CASSYPTGERNTEAFF
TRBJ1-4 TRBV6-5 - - TGTGCCAGCAGCAGACAGAGGGAAAAACTGTTTTTT CASSRQREKLFF
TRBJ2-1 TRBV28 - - TGTGCCACCACGCCGAGTAGCAATGAGCAGTTCTTC CATTPSSNEQFF
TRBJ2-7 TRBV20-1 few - TGCAGTGCTAGCCGGGACTACGAGCAGTACTTC CSASRDYEQYF
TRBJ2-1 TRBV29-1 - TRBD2 TGCAGCATGGTAGCGGGAGTAGGTATGTGGTCCTACAATGAGCAGTTCTTC CSMVAGVGMWSYNEQFF
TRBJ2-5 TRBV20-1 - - TGCAGTGCCGAGGGGGAGGAGACCCAGTACTTC CSAEGEETQYF
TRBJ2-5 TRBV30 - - TGTGCCTGGAGTGACTCGGAGACCCAGTACTTC CAWSDSETQYF
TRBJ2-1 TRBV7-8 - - TGTGCCAGCAGCTTAGTGGGAGGGGGTGAGCAGTTCTTC CASSLVGGGEQFF
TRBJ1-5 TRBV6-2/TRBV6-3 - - TGTGCCAGCAGCCCTCTCACAGGTAATCAGCCCCAGCATTTT CASSPLTGNQPQHF
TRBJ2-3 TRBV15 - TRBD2 TGTGCCACCAGCAGAGGAGCGACTAGCGGGAGTGCAGATACGCAGTATTTT CATSRGATSGSADTQYF
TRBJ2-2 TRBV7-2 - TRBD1 TGTGCCAGCAGCTTAGCTACAGGGGGCACCGGGGAGCTGTTTTTT CASSLATGGTGELFF
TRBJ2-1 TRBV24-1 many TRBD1 TGTGCCACCAGTGATTCGACAGGGCGGTCCTACAATGAGCAGTTCTTC CATSDSTGRSYNEQFF
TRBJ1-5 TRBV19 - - TGTGCCAGTAGTCCTGGGGGAGGGATTAACCAGCCCCAGCATTTT CASSPGGGINQPQHF
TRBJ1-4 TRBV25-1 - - TGTGCCAGCAGTTCTGGGGGGGCCGGTGAAAAACTGTTTTTT CASSSGGAGEKLFF
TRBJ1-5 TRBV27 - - TGTGCCAGCTCATTGCGGGAGGGGCCCCAGCATTTT CASSLREGPQHF
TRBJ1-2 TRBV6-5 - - TGTGCCAGCAGTTACTCAGACTTCTCAGATGGCTACACCTTC CASSYSDFSDGYTF
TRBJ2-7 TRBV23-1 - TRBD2 TGCGCCAGCAGTCAATCTGGAAACAAAACGGGACTAGCGGAATCCTACGAGCAGTACTTC CASSQSGNKTGLAESYEQYF
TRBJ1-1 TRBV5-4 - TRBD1 TGTGCCAGCAGTCACTCCGGGACAGGGGGGTTCAGGGCTGAAGCTTTCTTT CASSHSGTGGFRAEAFF
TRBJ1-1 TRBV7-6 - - TGTGCCAGCAGCCCGGAACAGGGTTTGAACACTGAAGCTTTCTTT CASSPEQGLNTEAFF
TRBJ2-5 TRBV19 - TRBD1 TGTGCCAGTAGTATTGGGGCAGGGGGCCTTCAAGAGACCCAGTACTTC CASSIGAGGLQETQYF
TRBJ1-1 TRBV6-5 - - TGTGCCAGCAGCCGTGGACAGATATACACTGAAGCTTTCTTT CASSRGQIYTEAFF
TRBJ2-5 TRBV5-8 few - TGTGCCAGCAGCTTAAGGGGCGGAAAGACCCAGTACTTC CASSLRGGKTQYF
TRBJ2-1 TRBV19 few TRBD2 TGTGCCAGTAGTATCGCCGGGACTAGCGGGTTGTTCAATGAGCAGTTCTTC CASSIAGTSGLFNEQFF
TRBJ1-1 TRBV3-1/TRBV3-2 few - TGTGCCAGCAGCCACGCAGGAGGCGATGAAGCTTTCTTT CASSHAGGDEAFF
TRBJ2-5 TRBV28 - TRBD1 TGTGCCAGCAGTCAACGGGACAGGGGGCCGGAGACCCAGTACTTC CASSQRDRGPETQYF
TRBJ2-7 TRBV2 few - TGTGCCAGCAGTTGGGGAACGGGGACCTACGAGCAGTACTTC CASSWGTGTYEQYF
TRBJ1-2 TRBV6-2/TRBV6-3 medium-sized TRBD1 TGTGCCAGCAGCCCCGGGACAGGGAACTATGGCTACACCTTC CASSPGTGNYGYTF
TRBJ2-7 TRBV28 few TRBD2 TGTGCCAGCAGGGGGGCTAGCGGGAGCTCCTACGAGCAGTACTTC CASRGASGSSYEQYF
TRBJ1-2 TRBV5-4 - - TGTGCCAGCAGCACACCGATCGGCAGGAATAACTATGGCTACACCTTC CASSTPIGRNNYGYTF
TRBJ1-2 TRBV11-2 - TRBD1 TGTGCCAGCAGCTCGGACAGGGGATATAACGGCTACACCTTC CASSSDRGYNGYTF
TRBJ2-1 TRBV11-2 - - TGTGCCAGCAGCTTAAATAGCAATGAGCAGTTCTTC CASSLNSNEQFF
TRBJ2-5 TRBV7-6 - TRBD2 TGTGCCAGCAGCCTCCCTAGCGGGAGGACGACGACCCAAGAGACCCAGTACTTC CASSLPSGRTTTQETQYF
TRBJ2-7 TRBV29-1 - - TGCAGCATCGTGGGGCCGAACTCCTACGAGCAGTACTTC CSIVGPNSYEQYF